These T cell receptor beta chains were read from a single sample in a study of blood T cell repertoires in COVID-19. Some clones are missing from TCRdb's copy, which holds only in-frame ones; the method was immunoSEQ multiplex PCR. Counted here are 200,000 to 250,000 clones, around nine tenths occurring once; the ten biggest clones make up 1.6%. The material sequenced was PBMCs or T cells enriched from blood (not recorded which). Receptors were obtained from a woman aged 45-65 years who had recovered from COVID-19. The CDR3 runs from the conserved cysteine through the conserved F or W. The D gene is left open where the match is weak. Clone size appears in some rows only: once, few, many, or a class for an expanded clone.

clone_size	d_call	v_call	j_call	cdr3_nt	cdr3_aa
NA	NA	TRBV2	TRBJ2-3	TGTGCCAGCAGTGAAGTAGTCGGGGGCACAGATACGCAGTATTTT	CASSEVVGGTDTQYF
NA	NA	TRBV28	TRBJ2-3	TGTGCCAGCAGTTTGAGGGCAGATACGCAGTATTTT	CASSLRADTQYF
NA	NA	TRBV28	TRBJ1-4	TGTGCCAGCAGGGCCACAGGGATGGGTGAAAAACTGTTTTTT	CASRATGMGEKLFF
few	NA	TRBV6-1	TRBJ1-5	TGTGCCAGCAGTGAAATGATTGGCAGGAAAGATAGCAATCAGCCCCAGCATTTT	CASSEMIGRKDSNQPQHF
NA	NA	TRBV18	TRBJ1-2	TGTGCCAGCTCACCTCCGGGGGTCCGTGGCTACACCTTC	CASSPPGVRGYTF
NA	TRBD2	TRBV18	TRBJ2-1	TGTGCCAGCTCACCCGGGACTATCTACAATGAGCAGTTCTTC	CASSPGTIYNEQFF
NA	TRBD2	TRBV2	TRBJ2-3	TGTGCCAGCACGGGGACTAGCGGGGGGTATGGCACAGATACGCAGTATTTT	CASTGTSGGYGTDTQYF
NA	NA	TRBV5-5	TRBJ2-5	TGTGCCAGCAGCTCCCTTGTGGGTATTGGCGGGAAAGAGACCCAGTACTTC	CASSSLVGIGGKETQYF
NA	NA	TRBV4-1	TRBJ1-3	TGCGCCAGCAGCCAAGGGAGAATGAGCTCTGGAAACACCATATATTTT	CASSQGRMSSGNTIYF
NA	TRBD1	TRBV10-3	TRBJ2-5	TGTGCCATCAGTCCCAGACAGGGCCCCCAAGAGACCCAGTACTTC	CAISPRQGPQETQYF
few	TRBD2	TRBV19	TRBJ2-7	TGTGCCAGTAGTATAGGCCCTAGCGGGGACTACGAGCAGTACTTC	CASSIGPSGDYEQYF
NA	NA	TRBV18	TRBJ1-3	TGTGCCAGCTCACTGTCCGTTTACTCTGGAAACACCATATATTTT	CASSLSVYSGNTIYF
NA	TRBD1	TRBV19	TRBJ1-6	TGTGCCAGTAGAACAGGGGATAATTCACCCCTCCACTTT	CASRTGDNSPLHF
NA	NA	TRBV5-1	TRBJ2-2	TGCGCCAGCAGCTTGAGTCCAGCGAACACCGGGGAGCTGTTTTTT	CASSLSPANTGELFF
NA	NA	TRBV18	TRBJ2-1	TGTGCCAGCTCACCATTTAAAGGCGGATCCAATGAGCAGTTCTTC	CASSPFKGGSNEQFF
NA	NA	TRBV10-3	TRBJ2-2	TGTGCCATCAAGTCCAGAGGCGGTTCGGCCGGGGAGCTGTTTTTT	CAIKSRGGSAGELFF
NA	NA	TRBV28	TRBJ1-1	TGTGCCAGCACTAACCCGGGTGTGGCTGAAGCTTTCTTT	CASTNPGVAEAFF
NA	TRBD2	TRBV19	TRBJ2-7	TGTGCCAGTAGTAAGAGCGGGAGTCGGTACGAGCAGTACTTC	CASSKSGSRYEQYF
NA	TRBD2	TRBV9	TRBJ2-3	TGTGCCAGCACCGCGACTAGCGGGAGAGGAACAGATACGCAGTATTTT	CASTATSGRGTDTQYF
NA	TRBD1	TRBV30	TRBJ2-1	TGTGCCGGACAGGGTGTCTCTGAGCAGTTCTTC	CAGQGVSEQFF
once	TRBD1	TRBV3-1/TRBV3-2	TRBJ1-4	TGTGCCAGCAGCCAGAAACGGACAGGGTCGGGGGAAAAACTGTTTTTT	CASSQKRTGSGEKLFF
NA	NA	TRBV29-1	TRBJ2-3	TGCAGCGTTGAAGTATCGGGGTTAGGCACAGATACGCAGTATTTT	CSVEVSGLGTDTQYF
NA	TRBD1	TRBV29-1	TRBJ1-2	TGCAGCGTTCCAGGGGGAGGAAACTATGGCTACACCTTC	CSVPGGGNYGYTF
NA	NA	TRBV2	TRBJ2-2	TGTGCCAGCAAAGGGGATGCCGGGGAGCTGTTTTTT	CASKGDAGELFF
NA	NA	TRBV3-1/TRBV3-2	TRBJ1-1	TGTGCCAGCAGCCAACTTAACACTGAAGCTTTCTTT	CASSQLNTEAFF
NA	TRBD2	TRBV5-1	TRBJ2-3	TGCGCCAGCAGCTTGGCCAACCTAGCGGGATACTTTACTAGCACAGATACGCAGTATTTT	CASSLANLAGYFTSTDTQYF
NA	NA	TRBV15	TRBJ1-3	TGTGCCACCAGCGCCCCGGCAGGGCAGATCTCTGGAAACACCATATATTTT	CATSAPAGQISGNTIYF
once	NA	TRBV30	TRBJ1-5	TGTGCCTGGAGTGTCTTTGATCAGCCCCAGCATTTT	CAWSVFDQPQHF
NA	TRBD1	TRBV5-1	TRBJ2-1	TGCGCCAGCAGCCGCAACAGGGGGGATGAGCAGTTCTTC	CASSRNRGDEQFF
many	NA	TRBV3-1/TRBV3-2	TRBJ1-3	TGTGCCAGTAAGCAGGGCTCTGGAAACACCATATATTTT	CASKQGSGNTIYF
NA	TRBD2	TRBV7-3	TRBJ2-2	TGTGCCAGCAGCTCCCTCGGGACTACGAACACCGGGGAGCTGTTTTTT	CASSSLGTTNTGELFF
NA	NA	TRBV2	TRBJ2-4	TGTGCCAGCATGGGACTAGCCAAAAACATTCAGTACTTC	CASMGLAKNIQYF
NA	TRBD1	TRBV3-1/TRBV3-2	TRBJ1-2	TGTGCCAGCAGCCAACCCGGGACAGTCTATGGCTACACCTTC	CASSQPGTVYGYTF
NA	TRBD2	TRBV2	TRBJ2-5	TGTGCCAGCAGTTTAGGACTAGCGGGAGGAGAGACCCAGTACTTC	CASSLGLAGGETQYF
NA	TRBD2	TRBV28	TRBJ2-5	TGTGCCAGCAGTCCCCTGGGCGGGAGTATTGGGGAGACCCAGTACTTC	CASSPLGGSIGETQYF
NA	NA	TRBV12-3/TRBV12-4	TRBJ2-5	TGTGCCAGCAGAGCGACAGGACAAGAGACCCAGTACTTC	CASRATGQETQYF
NA	NA	TRBV6-6	TRBJ2-3	TGTGCCACCACCTGGGTAGCGGTCACAGATACGCAGTATTTT	CATTWVAVTDTQYF
few	NA	TRBV7-2	TRBJ2-7	TGTGCCAGCAGCTTAGGACTGGGTGGGTACGAGCAGTACTTC	CASSLGLGGYEQYF
NA	TRBD1	TRBV7-8	TRBJ1-2	TGTGCCAGCAGCCCGATATACAGGGACAGGGAACAGGGCTACACCTTC	CASSPIYRDREQGYTF
few	NA	TRBV29-1	TRBJ2-2	TGCAGCGTGGGGGCCTCCAACACCGGGGAGCTGTTTTTT	CSVGASNTGELFF
NA	TRBD2	TRBV2	TRBJ2-2	TGTGCCAGCAGTGAAGGGACGGGAGGGGGCACCGGGGAGCTGTTTTTT	CASSEGTGGGTGELFF
NA	TRBD2	TRBV11-1	TRBJ2-7	TGTGCCAGCAGTCATGACCTCCTTGGACTAGCCGACGAGCAGTACTTC	CASSHDLLGLADEQYF
NA	TRBD1	TRBV19	TRBJ1-4	TGTGCCAGTAGTAACGGACAGGGTTTAGAAAAACTGTTTTTT	CASSNGQGLEKLFF
NA	NA	TRBV29-1	TRBJ1-2	TGCAGCGTTTTTTTCGGTGGCTACACCTTC	CSVFFGGYTF
once	NA	TRBV19	TRBJ2-7	TGTGCCAGTAGTCCTCGACAGGCGAGCTCCTACGAGCAGTACTTC	CASSPRQASSYEQYF
once	TRBD1	TRBV30	TRBJ2-7	TGTGCCTGGAGAGGACAGGGGTCGGTCTACGAGCAGTACTTC	CAWRGQGSVYEQYF
NA	TRBD1	TRBV25-1	TRBJ2-3	TGTGCCAGCAGTGAATCCGACAGGGGCACAGATACGCAGTATTTT	CASSESDRGTDTQYF